The present T cell receptor beta chain was sequenced within a study of shared clonotypes between healthy human individuals. Genomic DNA (from each subset) was split evenly across several immunoSEQ plates. The protocol was immunoSEQ multiplex PCR, while the TCRdb copy is restricted to in-frame clones and leaves out a portion. The sample contains approximately 2.4 million clones, almost 96% of which appear only once. Sequenced sample: naive CD4+ T cells sorted from blood. Regarding subset: CD45RA+ positively selected. The TCR was taken from a man between 18 and 35 years old in good health.

DNA for the CDR3: TGTGCCTGGGGCCACTCCTATGGCTACACCTTC. It translates to CAWGHSYGYTF. The gene calls are TRBV30 and TRBJ1-2; D is unclear. Looked up from germline, CDR1 is GTSNPN and CDR2 is SVGIG (reference sequence). The V gene lost 5 bases and the J gene lost 4 bases, with 8 bases spanning the gap. This CDR3 spans 11 amino acids.